This is a list of T cell receptor beta chains from one sample in a study of shared clonotypes between healthy human individuals. Assay: immunoSEQ multiplex PCR; the TCRdb copy retains only in-frame clones and omits some. The data hold fewer than 1.4 million clones, with about four fifths observed a single time. Sequencing was performed on memory CD4+ T cells from PBMCs. These receptors all come from a man younger than 35 in good health. Some clones in this sample may be carry-over from other donors' samples. CDR3s include the opening cysteine and the closing phenylalanine or tryptophan. D genes are given only for firm matches. Only some rows state a clone size, as once, few, many or a class for expanded clones.

abundance,j_gene,v_gene,d_gene,CDR3nt,CDR3aa
NA,TRBJ2-1,TRBV7-2,TRBD2,TGTGCCAGCAGCCTGGGACTAGCGGGAGGGAGGAATGAGCAGTTCTTC,CASSLGLAGGRNEQFF
few,TRBJ2-7,TRBV4-2,NA,TGTGCCAGCAGCCGGCGGGGAAGTAGGGTTTACGAGCAGTACTTC,CASSRRGSRVYEQYF
many,TRBJ1-4,TRBV28,NA,TGTGCCAGCAGTCGCTACAGGGAGGGGGAGGAAAAACTGTTTTTT,CASSRYREGEEKLFF
NA,TRBJ2-1,TRBV9,NA,TGTGCCAGCAGCGGCCTCGGGGGGCCCTACAATGAGCAGTTCTTC,CASSGLGGPYNEQFF
NA,TRBJ1-6,TRBV29-1,NA,TGCAGCGTTGCTCAGGGGCGGGATTCACCCCTCCACTTT,CSVAQGRDSPLHF
NA,TRBJ2-3,TRBV4-3,TRBD2,TGCGCCAGCAGCCAAGGCGCTAGCGGGAGTAGGGGAGATACGCAGTATTTT,CASSQGASGSRGDTQYF
NA,TRBJ1-2,TRBV18,NA,TGTGCCAGCTCACCGGAGACAGGCGCCCGGGGCTACACCTTC,CASSPETGARGYTF
NA,TRBJ1-2,TRBV28,NA,TGTGCCAGCAGTTCCCCCCAACGTGAAGGAACTGATGGCTACACCTTC,CASSSPQREGTDGYTF
NA,TRBJ1-4,TRBV4-1,NA,TGCGCCAGCAGCAACTTGAGGTTCGGGGATCAGTTTGGTAATGAAAAACTGTTTTTT,CASSNLRFGDQFGNEKLFF
NA,TRBJ2-3,TRBV6-1,TRBD2,TGTGCCAGCAGTGGACTAGCACTTTGGGATACGCAGTATTTT,CASSGLALWDTQYF
NA,TRBJ1-5,TRBV27,NA,TGTGCCAGCAGTTTATCTAGAGTTGGGACGCTATTAAATCAGCCCCAGCATTTT,CASSLSRVGTLLNQPQHF
NA,TRBJ2-3,TRBV5-4,NA,TGTGCCAGCAGCGCTCGTCGGGGACCCGGTACAGATACGCAGTATTTT,CASSARRGPGTDTQYF
NA,TRBJ1-1,TRBV27,NA,TGTGCCAGCAGTCCCCGCCTTACAGAAGCAAACACTGAAGCTTTCTTT,CASSPRLTEANTEAFF
once,TRBJ1-2,TRBV6-5,NA,TGTGCCAGCAGAGACCTTAAGGGGATTGACTATGGCTACACCTTC,CASRDLKGIDYGYTF
NA,TRBJ2-3,TRBV5-1,TRBD2,TGCGCCAGCAGCTTGGCCGAACTAGCGGGAGTGGATACGCAGTATTTT,CASSLAELAGVDTQYF
NA,TRBJ2-1,TRBV11-2,TRBD2,TGTGCCAGCAGCTCAACGACTAGCGGGAGGGTGAATGAGCAGTTCTTC,CASSSTTSGRVNEQFF
NA,TRBJ1-5,TRBV4-2,NA,TGTGCCAGCAGCCCGGAGGCCCCTGGCAATCAGCCCCAGCATTTT,CASSPEAPGNQPQHF
NA,TRBJ2-7,TRBV5-1,NA,TGCGCCAGCAGCCTCTCCTGGGACGAGCAGTACTTC,CASSLSWDEQYF
NA,TRBJ1-5,TRBV27,NA,TGTGCCAGCAGTTTAGCGGGGGGCTTCAATCAGCCCCAGCATTTT,CASSLAGGFNQPQHF
few,TRBJ2-1,TRBV4-3,TRBD2,TGCGCCAGCAGCCATCCAAGGGCGGGAGGTGGGAATGAGCAGTTCTTC,CASSHPRAGGGNEQFF
NA,TRBJ2-7,TRBV28,TRBD2,TGTGCCAGCAGTTTAGTCAGCGGGAGCGGCAATTACGAGCAGTACTTC,CASSLVSGSGNYEQYF
NA,TRBJ2-3,TRBV11-3,NA,TGTGCCAGCAGCTTCAGTGCGGGAAGGGAAGATACGCAGTATTTT,CASSFSAGREDTQYF
NA,TRBJ2-7,TRBV7-2,NA,TGTGCCAGCAGCCCAAGGGGTAGGGCCCAGACCTACGAGCAGTACTTC,CASSPRGRAQTYEQYF
NA,TRBJ2-3,TRBV5-1,TRBD1,TGCGCCAGCAGCTTGACAGGGGGCGCAGATACGCAGTATTTT,CASSLTGGADTQYF
once,TRBJ2-1,TRBV9,NA,TGTGCCAGCAGCCCACCGGGACTCGAGGTTGGAAATGAGCAGTTCTTC,CASSPPGLEVGNEQFF
NA,TRBJ2-1,TRBV7-6,TRBD1,TGTGCCAGCAGCTTTTTCCCGGGACAGGGTGAAACTGAGCAGTTCTTC,CASSFFPGQGETEQFF
NA,TRBJ2-3,TRBV19,NA,TGTGCCAGTAGTATAGGGGGCAATACGCAGTATTTT,CASSIGGNTQYF
NA,TRBJ2-2,TRBV6-1,NA,TGTGCCAGCCTCCCAGCTGTAGGGGGGACCGGGGAGCTGTTTTTT,CASLPAVGGTGELFF
NA,TRBJ2-7,TRBV10-3,NA,TGTGCCATCAGTGAGACGGGGCCCGGCAGTTCCTACGAGCAGTACTTC,CAISETGPGSSYEQYF
NA,TRBJ1-4,TRBV28,NA,TGTGCCAGCAGTCCCTATCGGCGTGCAACTAATGAAAAACTGTTTTTT,CASSPYRRATNEKLFF
NA,TRBJ2-2,TRBV5-1,NA,TGCGCCAGCAGCTTGAGAGGAAGCGCGAACACCGGGGAGCTGTTTTTT,CASSLRGSANTGELFF
NA,TRBJ2-5,TRBV5-1,NA,TGCGCCAGCAGCCAACGGTGGCTGGGGGAGACCCAGTACTTC,CASSQRWLGETQYF
NA,TRBJ2-3,TRBV6-1,NA,TGTGCCAGCAGTGGAGGGACGGCAAGCCTTACTAGCACAGATACGCAGTATTTT,CASSGGTASLTSTDTQYF
NA,TRBJ1-2,TRBV30,NA,TGTGCCTGGACCCCCGGCGTGGGATGGGGCTACACCTTC,CAWTPGVGWGYTF
NA,TRBJ2-1,TRBV7-2,NA,TGTGCCAGCAGCTTTAGCTCCTCGGGCGGCCCCTACAATGAGCAGTTCTTC,CASSFSSSGGPYNEQFF
once,TRBJ2-1,TRBV11-2,TRBD2,TGTGCCAGCAGCTTCGGACTAGCGGAACGAAATGAGCAGTTCTTC,CASSFGLAERNEQFF
many,TRBJ2-1,TRBV29-1,TRBD1,TGCAGCGTTGACGCGGACAGGGTAAATGAGCAGTTCTTC,CSVDADRVNEQFF
once,TRBJ2-1,TRBV7-9,NA,TGTGCCAGCAGCTTAGTCCGGGGGGCCAGCTCCTACAATGAGCAGTTCTTC,CASSLVRGASSYNEQFF
NA,TRBJ1-4,TRBV27,NA,TGTGCCACCGCGAGAGGGCTAGAGGAAAAACTGTTTTTT,CATARGLEEKLFF
NA,TRBJ2-7,TRBV4-1,NA,TGCGCCAGCAGCCAAGGGCGGTACACCGATTCCTACGAGCAGTACTTC,CASSQGRYTDSYEQYF
NA,TRBJ1-5,TRBV19,NA,TGTGCCAGTAGTATCTCGGCTGGCAATCAGCCCCAGCATTTT,CASSISAGNQPQHF
NA,TRBJ2-7,TRBV11-2,TRBD2,TGTGCCAGCAGCTTCCTAGCTAGCGGGACTCGCGAGCAGTACTTC,CASSFLASGTREQYF
few,TRBJ1-1,TRBV6-6,NA,TGTGCCAGCAGAGCGGGGGGCACTGAAGCTTTCTTT,CASRAGGTEAFF
NA,TRBJ1-4,TRBV5-1,NA,TGCGCCAGCAGCTTGGTAGGTGCTAATGAAAAACTGTTTTTT,CASSLVGANEKLFF
NA,TRBJ2-1,TRBV19,TRBD1,TGTGCCAGTAGTATACTCAGGGGACAGGGCTGGGACAATGAGCAGTTCTTC,CASSILRGQGWDNEQFF
NA,TRBJ1-1,TRBV11-2,NA,TGTGCCAGCAGCTTAGATAGGAGTGGTGAAGCTTTCTTT,CASSLDRSGEAFF